This TCR beta chain originates from a study of T cell responses to AZD1222 COVID-19 vaccine. Produced via immunoSEQ multiplex PCR; TCRdb's table is partial and in-frame only. The data contain approximately 67,000 clones, 86% of them singletons. The sequences come from peripheral blood, collected on day 0 of AZD1222 vaccination. The receptor comes from an adult in good health.

CDR3 nucleotides: TGTGCCAGCAGTCCCGGACTAGCGGGGCTCACCGGGGAGCTGTTTTTT. Encoded protein: CASSPGLAGLTGELFF. This chain connects TRBV27 to TRBJ2-2; 12 bases fit TRBD2. Germline V CDR1 and CDR2: MNHEY, SMNVEV (reference sequence). The CDR3 totals 16 residues. The V segment lost 5 bases and the J segment 4 bases; nucleotides outside the gene matches: 5.